This TCR beta chain was profiled in a study of T cells expressing NK-cell markers. Study summary: Sequencing covered eight donors, seven HCMV-seropositive and one seronegative. Broader study findings: It was still unclear whether expanded NKG2C+ T cell clones were HCMV specific. In a handful of donors, these clonotypes also led the CD3+CD56-NKG2C+ fraction.

Germline assignment: CDR1 SGHDT and CDR2 YYEEEE. The CDR3 is made up of 13 amino acids. Comment on this clonotype: No antigen is known for it.

For TCR beta, cDNA was produced by 5'RACE template switching with UMIs. No DNA is given; TCRdb re-called the 5' RACE reads and lists each CDR3 protein once. The listing records about 160,000 distinct CDR3 sequences. The specimen was blood T cells: a sorted CD56 or NKG2C T cell subset, CD4+ or CD8+ T cells, or bulk PBMC T cells (not recorded which). The sequence was collected from a woman between 18 and 69 years old in good health. This chain joins TRBV5-6 and TRBJ2-3. The CDR3 sequence is CASSYSSTDTQYF.